Presented here are 8 T cell receptor beta chains from one specimen sequenced in a study of human T cells and chemical hapten exposure. Each CDR3 protein is one row after TCRdb ran MiXCR on the RACE reads. The sample carries about 100,000 distinct CDR3 sequences, about 10% recorded once. The time point: patch test 1, 2 weeks after DPC sensitization. Sample treatment: therapeutic diphenylcyclopropenone sensitization with weekly scalp DPC. Material: whole blood, obtained in connection with sensitization to the hapten diphenylcyclopropenone (DPC). All receptors come from a woman aged 40 to 50 with alopecia areata. Some clones in this sample may be carry-over from other donors' samples.

The V call is TRBV11-2, the J call TRBJ2-2; 10 bases agree with TRBD1. The junction had 15 bases not matched to a gene; V was cut back by 4 bases and J by 4 bases. The germline V gene encodes CDR1 SGHAT and CDR2 FQNNGV. The CDR3 contains 19 residues. The DNA of the CDR3 is TGTGCCAGCAGCTGGGGCCAAAGAACCGGGACAGGGGCCACCGGGGAGCTGTTTTTT. It encodes CASSWGQRTGTGATGELFF.

This clonotype was seen a handful of times. The chain carries TRBV15 and TRBJ1-1; D gene uncertain. Germline V gene sequence: CDR1 LNHNV, CDR2 YYDKDF (reference sequence). CDR3 size: 14 residues. V was cut by 2 bases and J by 0 bases, with 7 bases left in between. The CDR3 region has the DNA TGTGCCACCAGCAGAAGCAGGATGAACACTGAAGCTTTCTTT. This translates into CATSRSRMNTEAFF.

The chain couples TRBV30 to TRBJ2-7; unclear D gene. The length of the CDR3 is 16 residues. With 3 bases removed from V and 3 bases from J, the gap between germline ends came to 21 bases. Germline loops: CDR1 GTSNPN, CDR2 SVGIG (reference sequence). In nucleotides, the CDR3 is TGTGCCTGGAGGCGGTCTACCTTGACCGATCTCTACGAGCAGTACTTC. The encoded protein is CAWRRSTLTDLYEQYF.

This clonotype appeared a few times. V gene TRBV25-1 combines with J gene TRBJ2-7, with 10 bases matching TRBD1. CDR1 and CDR2 from the germline V gene are MGHDK and SYGVNS. The V segment lost 7 bases and the J segment 2 bases; nucleotides outside the gene matches: 5. The CDR3 length is 14 residues. DNA for the CDR3: TGTGCCAGCACCCGGACAGGGGGAACCTACGAGCAGTACTTC. Protein product: CASTRTGGTYEQYF.

This clonotype has a count of ten or more. The V and J genes are TRBV11-1 and TRBJ2-7; D perhaps matches TRBD1 (6 bases). The CDR3 runs to 14 residues. Germline values: CDR1 SGHAT, CDR2 FQDESV (reference sequence). The V and J ends lost 5 bases and 3 bases respectively, with 14 bases between them. The CDR3 bases are TGTGCCAGCAGCCAGACTCGGACAGACTACGAGCAGTACTTC. Amino acids: CASSQTRTDYEQYF.

This clonotype has just a few counts. The CDR3 DNA reads TGCAGCGTTGCTCCTGGACTAGCGGGAAGCTACAATGAGCAGTTCTTC. It encodes CSVAPGLAGSYNEQFF. The V gene is TRBV29-1, the J gene TRBJ2-1, with TRBD2 matching 12 bases. Trimming cost V 4 bases and J 3 bases; bases outside gene matches: 7. CDR3 length: 16 residues. The V gene's germline CDR1 is SQVTM and CDR2 ANQGSEA.

This clonotype turned up a few times. The chain combines TRBV10-3 with TRBJ2-3; 8 bases fit TRBD1. This CDR3 spans 15 amino acids. The germline gives CDR1 ENHRY, CDR2 SYGVKD. With V trimmed by 6 bases and J by 0 bases, 5 bases remained unmatched. The CDR3 region is CAIRPRDRSTDTQYF. The CDR3 DNA reads TGTGCCATCAGACCACGGGACAGGAGCACAGATACGCAGTATTTT.

This clonotype came up many times. The V and J genes are TRBV9 and TRBJ2-6; D call uncertain. The germline V and J ends were trimmed by 3 bases and 0 bases, with 10 bases remaining between them. CDR3 size: 16 residues. Germline lookup yields CDR1 SGDLS and CDR2 YYNGEE. The DNA for the CDR3 is TGTGCCAGCAGCGGCGGACGGCGCTCTGGGGCCAACGTCCTGACTTTC. It yields the protein CASSGGRRSGANVLTF.